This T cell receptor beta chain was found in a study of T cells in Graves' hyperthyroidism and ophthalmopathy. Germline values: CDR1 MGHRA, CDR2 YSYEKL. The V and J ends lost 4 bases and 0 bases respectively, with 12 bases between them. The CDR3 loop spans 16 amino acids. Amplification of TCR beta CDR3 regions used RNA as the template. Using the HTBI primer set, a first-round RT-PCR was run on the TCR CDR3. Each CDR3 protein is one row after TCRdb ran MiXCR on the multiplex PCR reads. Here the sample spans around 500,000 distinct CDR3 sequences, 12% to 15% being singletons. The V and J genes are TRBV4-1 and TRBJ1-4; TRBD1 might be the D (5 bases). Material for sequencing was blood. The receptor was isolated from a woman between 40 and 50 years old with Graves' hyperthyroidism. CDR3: CASSRAGTSTNEKLFF. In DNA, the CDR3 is TGCGCCAGCAGCCGCGCTGGGACTTCAACTAATGAAAAACTGTTTTTT.